Described below is a single T cell receptor (beta chain) sequence and its context. The sample is drawn from a study of shared clonotypes between healthy human individuals. In the original processing: ImmunoSEQ yielded junction-only sequences lacking quality scores, so filtering differed. Method: immunoSEQ multiplex PCR; TCRdb's copy keeps in-frame clones and lacks some. Clone size and V and J calls were adopted from that table, with D and trimming inferred from the DNA. The table records about 2 million clones, 90% to 95% of them present only once. CDR1 SNHLY and CDR2 FYNNEI come from the germline V gene. Trimming shortened V by 7 bases and J by 0 bases, and 16 bases separated the two germline ends. The CDR3 contains 15 residues.

J is TRBJ2-7 and V is TRBV2, with TRBD1 as a possible D gene (5 bases). The specimen was naive CD4+ T cells sorted from blood. The sample's subset: CD45RA+ positively selected. The TCR comes from a man between 18 and 29 years old in good health. The CDR3: CASKQQVLVSYEQYF. The CDR3 bases are TGTGCCAGCAAACAACAGGTCCTAGTCTCCTACGAGCAGTACTTC.